This TCR beta chain was captured in a study of Graves' ophthalmopathy and Graves' hyperthyroidism. Overall study results and limits: The model's ophthalmopathy progression predictions had less than 71% sensitivity and 72.22% specificity. Blood also held most thyroid clonotypes expanded above 0.001 frequency.

Exclusion applied to patients with other autoimmune diseases, uncontrolled infections, pregnancy or lactation. This clonotype has ten or more counts. Its antigen remains unknown. Amplification targeted the TCR beta CDR3 regions, with RNA transcripts as the source material. HTBI primers were used in a first-round RT-PCR, which preceded a second-round multiplex PCR. TCRdb recomputed calls from the multiplex PCR reads with MiXCR, one row per CDR3 protein. The top ten clones hold around 3% of a sample with about 640,000 distinct CDR3 sequences, just over 40% of them seen once. Germline values: CDR1 SEHNR, CDR2 FQNEAQ (reference sequence). Trimming cost V 5 bases and J 8 bases, with 15 bases left between them. This CDR3 comprises 14 residues.

Sequencing was carried out using peripheral blood. The chain has TRBV7-9 and TRBJ1-4, with D hard to call. The clonotype originates from an adult man with Graves' ophthalmopathy. The CDR3 sequence: CASSPSTDTEKLFF. The CDR3 DNA is TGTGCCAGCAGCCCTTCGACGGATACCGAAAAACTGTTTTTT.